The 12 T cell receptor beta chains reported below all come from one sample, sequenced in a study of blood T cell repertoires in COVID-19. This table comes from immunoSEQ multiplex PCR, and its TCRdb copy is limited to in-frame clones, with some not included. The data hold fewer than 250,000 clones, with about four fifths observed a single time. Sequenced material: peripheral blood. The receptors stem from a woman aged 35 to 49 with active or convalescent COVID-19.

With regard to this clone: The junction shows a germline mismatch at one end, possibly a read error. This chain uses TRBV4-1 with TRBJ1-5; 12 bases fit TRBD1. The CDR3 totals 17 residues. Per germline, CDR1 MGHRA and CDR2 YSYEKL. CDR3 coding DNA: TGCGCCAGCAGCCTCTCCGGGACAGGGGGCAGCACTCAGCCCCAGCATTTT. Protein: CASSLSGTGGSTQPQHF.

The chain has TRBV30 and TRBJ1-1; perhaps TRBD1 as D (6 bases). Deletions cut 4 bases from V and 4 bases from J, with 13 bases between. CDR1 is GTSNPN, CDR2 SVGIG, per germline (reference sequence). The CDR3 loop spans 13 amino acids. This CDR3 reads CAWTGQLGTEAFF. The DNA of the CDR3 is TGTGCCTGGACCGGACAGTTGGGCACTGAAGCTTTCTTT.

The chain joins TRBV19 to TRBJ1-1, with D possibly TRBD1 on 5 matching bases. The V end lost 6 bases, the J end lost 2 bases, and 10 bases lay between the germline ends. The CDR3 runs 13 residues. Germline values: CDR1 LNHDA, CDR2 SQIVND (reference sequence). The CDR3 nucleotides read TGTGCCAGTAGGGAGACAGTAAACACTGAAGCTTTCTTT. As protein: CASRETVNTEAFF.

The J gene is TRBJ2-7, the V gene TRBV11-3, with 10 nucleotides matching TRBD2. The germline CDR1 and CDR2 sequences are SGHNT and YENEEA. The CDR3 is 16 amino acids. After removal of 4 bases from V and 2 bases from J, the junction contained 8 bases not matched to a gene. The CDR3 region is CASSYASGSNAYEQYF. The CDR3 DNA is TGTGCCAGCAGCTACGCTAGCGGGAGTAACGCCTACGAGCAGTACTTC.

This chain joins TRBV4-2 and TRBJ2-2; 10 positions agree with TRBD2. This CDR3 is built from 18 residues. The V segment lost 0 bases and the J segment 10 bases; nucleotides outside the gene matches: 14. Germline assignment: CDR1 LGHNA and CDR2 YNFKEQ. The CDR3 DNA reads as TGTGCCAGCAGCCAAGATCTGTCACTAGCGGGATATTGGGTGGAGCTGTTTTTT. As protein: CASSQDLSLAGYWVELFF.

The V and J genes are TRBV24-1 and TRBJ1-1; TRBD1 is a possible D gene (5 bases). The CDR3 contains 15 residues. Trimming shortened V by 3 bases and J by 4 bases, and 14 bases separated the two germline ends. The germline V gene has CDR1 KGHDR and CDR2 SFDVKD. The CDR3 spells CATSDPRAGSTEAFF. The CDR3 DNA sequence: TGTGCCACCAGTGATCCCCGTGCAGGGTCCACTGAAGCTTTCTTT.

The CDR3 nucleotides are TGTGCCAGCAGCCTCGGGACTAGCGGGATCGGGGATACGCAGTATTTT. As protein: CASSLGTSGIGDTQYF. The chain couples TRBV4-2 to TRBJ2-3, with 13 bases aligning to TRBD2. Germline V lookup: CDR1 LGHNA, CDR2 YNFKEQ. J was trimmed by 6 bases and V by 4 bases; bases with no gene match: 7. There are 16 residues in the CDR3.

The V and J genes are TRBV19 and TRBJ2-1; D perhaps matches TRBD2 (5 bases). There are 16 residues in the CDR3. Between the trimmed V and J ends, which lost 8 bases and 2 bases, there was a span of 19 bases. The germline gives CDR1 LNHDA, CDR2 SQIVND (reference sequence). CDR3 loop: CASRRNGENAYNEQFF. The DNA for the CDR3 is TGTGCCAGTCGGAGAAACGGGGAGAACGCCTACAATGAGCAGTTCTTC. Combining the CDR3 with reference TRBV19 and TRBJ2-1 gives the whole variable domain DGGITQSPKYLFRKEGQNVTLSCEQNLNHDAMYWYRQDPGQGLRLIYYSQIVNDFQKGDIAEGYSVSREKKESFPLTVTSAQKNPTAFYLCASRRNGENAYNEQFFGPGTRLTVL.

V gene TRBV7-3 combines with J gene TRBJ1-1; 7 nucleotides agree with TRBD1. Germline CDR1 is SGHTA and CDR2 is FQGTGA. The CDR3 extends over 13 amino acids. The J segment lost 4 bases and the V segment lost 4 bases, leaving 3 bases of the junction unmatched. CDR3 nucleotide sequence: TGTGCCAGCAGCTCGGGGACAGCCACTGAAGCTTTCTTT. Its translation: CASSSGTATEAFF.

In DNA, the CDR3 is TGTGCCAGCAGCTCTTGGACAGGCGTGAACACTGAAGCTTTCTTT. Protein: CASSSWTGVNTEAFF. The chain couples TRBV5-8 to TRBJ1-1; TRBD1 aligns across 7 bases. Germline V gene data show CDR1 as SGHTS and CDR2 as YDEGEE. Germline trimming cut 3 bases from V and 0 bases from J; bases unmatched to any gene: 5. CDR3 length equals 15 residues.

This clone was counted many times. The chain has TRBV28 and TRBJ1-2; D is uncertain. This CDR3 has 16 residues. Germline V lookup: CDR1 MDHEN, CDR2 SYDVKM. The V and J ends lost 3 bases and 4 bases respectively, with 18 bases between them. The CDR3 DNA reads as TGTGCCAGCAGTTTCTTGTGGGCTGATGTGGTCTATGGCTACACCTTC. This encodes CASSFLWADVVYGYTF.

This clone was recorded once. The chain combines TRBV3-1 (or the pseudogene TRBV3-2) with TRBJ2-2; D perhaps matches TRBD2 (6 bases). Trimming stripped 0 bases from V and 0 bases from J, with 14 bases between. The CDR3 extends over 18 amino acids. Germline V gene data show CDR1 as LGHDT and CDR2 as YNNKEL (reference sequence). Here the CDR3 DNA reads TGTGCCAGCAGCCAAGAGTCTGTCAGGACTACGAACACCGGGGAGCTGTTTTTT. Its translation: CASSQESVRTTNTGELFF.